The clone carrying this T cell receptor (beta chain) was counted a few times. What it recognizes is unknown. This record comes from a study of persistence of HIV-infected CD4 T cells. Study outcomes and limitations: TCRbeta richness was lower in CMV- and Gag-responding cells than in anti-CD3/anti-CD28-responding cells.

Cells were stimulated nonspecifically with anti-CD3/anti-CD28 magnetic beads. Responding CD4+ T cells were sorted by upregulation of both CD40 ligand and CD69. The length of the CDR3 is 15 residues. The V and J ends lost 1 base and 7 bases respectively, with 14 bases between them. Per germline, CDR1 LGHDT and CDR2 YNNKEL (reference sequence). The libraries were made with immunoSEQ version 4 in survey mode. Clones were read by immunoSEQ multiplex PCR, and TCRdb kept only the in-frame ones, dropping some. The sample has over 35,000 clones; 89% are singletons. The chain recombines TRBV3-1 (or the pseudogene TRBV3-2) with TRBJ2-4; either TRBD1 or TRBD2 may supply D (5 bases each). This clonotype originated in an adult man with HIV who was CMV-seropositive. The source material was CD4+ T cells sorted from PBMCs after approximately 18-hour stimulation, sampled from a patient who received antiretroviral therapy. The CDR3 DNA is TGTGCCAGCAGCCAAGGAACGGGAAGGGACAACATTCAGTACTTC. Translation gives CASSQGTGRDNIQYF.